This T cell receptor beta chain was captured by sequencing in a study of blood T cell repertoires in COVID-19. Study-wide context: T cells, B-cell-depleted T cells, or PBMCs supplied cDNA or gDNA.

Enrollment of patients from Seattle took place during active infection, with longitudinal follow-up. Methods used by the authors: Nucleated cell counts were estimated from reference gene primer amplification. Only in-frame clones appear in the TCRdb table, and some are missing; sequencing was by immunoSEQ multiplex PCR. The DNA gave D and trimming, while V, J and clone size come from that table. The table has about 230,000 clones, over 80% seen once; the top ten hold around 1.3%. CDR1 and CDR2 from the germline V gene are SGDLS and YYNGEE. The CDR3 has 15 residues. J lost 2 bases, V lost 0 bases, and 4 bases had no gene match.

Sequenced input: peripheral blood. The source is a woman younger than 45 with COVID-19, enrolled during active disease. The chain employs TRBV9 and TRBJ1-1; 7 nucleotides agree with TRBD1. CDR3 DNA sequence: TGTGCCAGCAGCGTAGGGGACAGCATTAACACTGAAGCTTTCTTT. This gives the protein CASSVGDSINTEAFF.